This T cell receptor (beta chain) was documented in a study of identical twins. This clonotype was found a few times. TCRdb reprocessed the 5' RACE reads with MiXCR, giving one entry per CDR3 protein. Of 250,000 or so distinct CDR3 sequences in the sample, around 8% were seen once. This same sample was also taken into another study, of yellow fever vaccine responses in identical twins.

The specimen was CD8+ T cells sorted from blood. This TCR derives from a woman between 18 and 30 years old in good health.

CDR3 sequence: CASSLGSDQPQHF. As DNA, the CDR3 is TGTGCCAGCAGCTTAGGCAGCGATCAGCCCCAGCATTTT. The chain links TRBV7-9 to TRBJ1-5; D gene uncertain. The germline V gene has CDR1 SEHNR and CDR2 FQNEAQ (reference sequence). V was cut by 1 base and J by 5 bases, with 6 bases left in between. The CDR3 extends over 13 amino acids.